The 18 T cell receptor beta chains below were found in one sample sequenced in a study of cytomegalovirus exposure and HLA in healthy donors. PCR primers comprised 60 Vbeta and 13 Jbeta primers. TCRdb's table, derived via immunoSEQ multiplex PCR, lists solely in-frame clones and lacks some. The profile shows about 200,000 clones, 82% of them singletons. Sequencing used PBMCs. These receptors all come from a young woman in good health and CMV-seronegative.

This rearrangement joins TRBV9 to TRBJ2-3; TRBD1 aligns across 8 bases. The V segment lost 4 bases and the J segment 1 base; nucleotides outside the gene matches: 5. The germline CDR1 and CDR2 sequences are SGDLS and YYNGEE. The CDR3 sequence is 15 residues long. CDR3 nucleotides: TGTGCCAGCAGCATCGGACAGGGCGGCACAGATACGCAGTATTTT. Protein sequence: CASSIGQGGTDTQYF.

The rearrangement uses TRBV10-1 and TRBJ2-1; tentative D call: TRBD2 (7 bases). The V gene's germline CDR1 is WNHNN and CDR2 SYGVQD (reference sequence). V was cut by 0 bases and J by 8 bases, with 14 bases left in between. CDR3 length: 15 amino acids. CDR3 protein: CASSESRRGGDEQFF. CDR3 DNA sequence: TGCGCCAGCAGTGAGTCTAGGAGGGGGGGCGATGAGCAGTTCTTC.

The CDR3 DNA follows: TGCAGCGGTAAACAGGGCTCCGAGCAGTACTTC. Translation gives CSGKQGSEQYF. The chain joins TRBV29-1 to TRBJ2-7, with D possibly being TRBD1 (6 bases). The CDR3 is made up of 11 amino acids. Germline V gene data show CDR1 as SQVTM and CDR2 as ANQGSEA. Trimming removed 7 bases at V and 6 bases at J, with 13 bases between.

The rearrangement uses TRBV9 and TRBJ2-7, with a weak D call TRBD2 (5 bases). This CDR3 is 13 amino acids long. The V end lost 8 bases, the J end lost 7 bases, and 19 bases lay between the germline ends. Germline lookup yields CDR1 SGDLS and CDR2 YYNGEE. This CDR3 reads CASPRGWVWEQYV. CDR3 in DNA: TGTGCCAGTCCCAGAGGGTGGGTTTGGGAGCAGTACGTC.

The chain carries TRBV27 and TRBJ1-1, with 9 bases that match TRBD1. CDR1 and CDR2 (germline): MNHEY, SMNVEV (reference sequence). CDR3 length equals 18 residues. The V and J ends lost 4 bases and 3 bases, in that order; junction bases with no gene match: 15. CDR3 amino acids: CASSSTHRGLYEDTEAFF. DNA for the CDR3: TGTGCCAGCAGTTCCACCCACAGGGGGCTTTATGAGGACACTGAAGCTTTCTTT.

This chain connects TRBV9 to TRBJ1-1; 9 positions match TRBD1. Trimming removed 3 bases from V and 0 bases from J; junction bases left unmatched: 3. Germline V gene lookup returns CDR1 SGDLS and CDR2 YYNGEE. The CDR3 loop spans 15 amino acids. The CDR3 protein is CASSGGQGLNTEAFF. CDR3 DNA: TGTGCCAGCAGCGGGGGACAGGGCCTGAACACTGAAGCTTTCTTT.

As for this clone: Other DNA variants within this sample encode the same CDR3. V is TRBV18 and J is TRBJ2-3; perhaps TRBD2 as D (6 bases). Germline values: CDR1 KGHSH, CDR2 LQKENI. CDR3 length: 13 amino acids. With 6 bases removed from V and 0 bases from J, the gap between germline ends came to 7 bases. Here the CDR3 DNA reads TGTGCCAGCTCGAGCGGGAGCACAGATACGCAGTATTTT. It yields the protein CASSSGSTDTQYF.

The genes are TRBV30 and TRBJ2-1; tentative D call: TRBD1 (6 bases). Trimming stripped 7 bases from V and 6 bases from J, with 19 bases between. CDR1 and CDR2 (germline): GTSNPN, SVGIG (reference sequence). The CDR3 has 14 residues. Here the CDR3 DNA reads TGTGCCTCCAATGAGGGGGAGCGCCTCAATGAGCAGTTCTTC. Its protein product is CASNEGERLNEQFF.

The CDR3 sequence is CASSPGVAGYEQYV. CDR3 coding DNA: TGTGCCAGCAGTCCCGGGGTAGCGGGCTACGAGCAGTACGTC. This chain uses TRBV28 with TRBJ2-7; the match to TRBD2 covers 7 bases. Trimming at V came to 5 bases and at J to 3 bases, leaving 7 bases not matched to a gene. The CDR3 consists of 14 residues. The germline V gene encodes CDR1 MDHEN and CDR2 SYDVKM.

The chain combines TRBV7-9 with TRBJ2-7; a possible D gene is TRBD2 (6 bases). V dropped 5 bases and J dropped 3 bases, with 11 bases sitting between them. The germline CDR1 and CDR2 sequences are SEHNR and FQNEAQ (reference sequence). This CDR3 spans 13 amino acids. The chain's CDR3 is CASSQRLDYEQYV. CDR3 nucleotides: TGTGCCAGCAGCCAAAGACTAGACTACGAGCAGTACGTC.

The chain recombines TRBV27 with TRBJ2-2, with 8 positions matching TRBD2. Germline V gives CDR1 MNHEY, CDR2 SMNVEV (reference sequence). The CDR3 extends over 16 amino acids. With 6 bases clipped from V and 5 bases from J, the junction kept 11 bases outside the gene matches. CDR3 sequence reads: CASSFWTSSTTGELFF. As DNA, the CDR3 is TGTGCCAGCAGCTTCTGGACTAGCTCAACAACCGGGGAGCTGTTTTTT.

This chain connects TRBV19 to TRBJ1-2, with D uncertain. Trimming cost V 7 bases and J 6 bases, with 27 bases left between them. Germline V gene sequence: CDR1 LNHDA, CDR2 SQIVND (reference sequence). The CDR3 is 17 residues long. In DNA, the CDR3 is TGTGCCAGTACCCCAGGAGGACGGCAGAGCTCCCCCAATGGCTACACCTTC. Translated, it gives CASTPGGRQSSPNGYTF.

The chain combines TRBV6-5 with TRBJ2-2; maybe TRBD2 (6 bases). The CDR3 runs 14 residues. Germline-derived CDR1 and CDR2 are MNHEY and SVGAGI. Trimming left V 6 bases short and J 6 bases short, with 14 bases between. In nucleotides, the CDR3 is TGTGCCAGCAGCTCCGTTGGGGGGTCCGGGGAGCTGTTTTTT. This gives the protein CASSSVGGSGELFF.

The chain employs TRBV7-9 and TRBJ2-1; no reliable D call. V was pared by 1 base and J by 5 bases, with 12 bases between. Per germline, CDR1 SEHNR and CDR2 FQNEAQ (reference sequence). The CDR3 has 15 residues. The CDR3 loop is CASSLVSGQDNEQFF. The CDR3 DNA is TGTGCCAGCAGCTTAGTTTCCGGCCAGGACAATGAGCAGTTCTTC. The full variable domain, in which reference TRBV7-9 and TRBJ2-1 provide the parts outside the CDR3, is DTGVSQNPRHKITKRGQNVTFRCDPISEHNRLYWYRQTLGQGPEFLTYFQNEAQLEKSRLLSDRFSAERPKGSFSTLEIQRTEQGDSAMYLCASSLVSGQDNEQFFGPGTRLTVL.

V usage is TRBV18 and J usage is TRBJ2-1, with TRBD2 identical over 13 bases. The germline V gene encodes CDR1 KGHSH and CDR2 LQKENI. The V gene end was trimmed by 2 bases and the J gene end by 9 bases; junction bases not matched to a gene: 10. CDR3 length: 17 amino acids. The CDR3 sequence: CASSPSVRTSGSREQFF. In DNA, the CDR3 is TGTGCCAGCTCACCAAGCGTGCGGACTAGCGGGAGTCGTGAGCAGTTCTTC.

J is TRBJ1-1 and V is TRBV30, with TRBD1 matching over 7 bases. Germline V gives CDR1 GTSNPN, CDR2 SVGIG (reference sequence). Trimming took 7 bases from V and 5 from J; bases not matched to a gene: 4. The CDR3 length is 11 residues. The CDR3 DNA follows: TGTGCCTTACAGGGGCCGACTGAAGCTTTCTTT. It codes for CALQGPTEAFF.

The chain employs TRBV25-1 and TRBJ2-3; 9 bases are shared with TRBD2. CDR3 length: 15 amino acids. Germline values: CDR1 MGHDK, CDR2 SYGVNS. Trimming cost V 6 bases and J 1 base; bases outside gene matches: 5. CDR3 loop: CASSVTSGRTDTQYF. The CDR3 nucleotides are TGTGCCAGCAGCGTGACTAGCGGACGCACAGATACGCAGTATTTT.

This rearrangement joins TRBV19 to TRBJ2-4, with D maybe TRBD2 (6 bases). V was cut by 7 bases and J by 1 base, with 17 bases left in between. The CDR3 totals 16 residues. Germline values: CDR1 LNHDA, CDR2 SQIVND (reference sequence). In DNA, the CDR3 is TGTGCCAGTACCGCTCGGGGAGGAGCGGCCAAAAACATTCAGTACTTC. Protein sequence: CASTARGGAAKNIQYF.